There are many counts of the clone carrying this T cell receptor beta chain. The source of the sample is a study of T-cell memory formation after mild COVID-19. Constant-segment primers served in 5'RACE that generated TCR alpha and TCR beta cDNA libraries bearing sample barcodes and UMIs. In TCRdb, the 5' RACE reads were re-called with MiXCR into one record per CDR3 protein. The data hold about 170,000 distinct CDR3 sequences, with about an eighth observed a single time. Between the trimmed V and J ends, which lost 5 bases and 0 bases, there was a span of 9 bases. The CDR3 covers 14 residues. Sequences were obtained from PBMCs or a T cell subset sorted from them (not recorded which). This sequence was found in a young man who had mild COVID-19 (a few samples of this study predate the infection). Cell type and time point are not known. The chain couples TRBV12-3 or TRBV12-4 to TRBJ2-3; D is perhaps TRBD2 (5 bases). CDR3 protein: CASSPGVSTDTQYF. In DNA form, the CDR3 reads TGTGCCAGCAGTCCCGGGGTTAGCACAGATACGCAGTATTTT.